This paragraph reports one T cell receptor beta chain. The repertoire was sequenced with immunoSEQ multiplex PCR; TCRdb's copy has only in-frame clones and lacks some. The profile covers 60,000 to 85,000 clones, with about 77% appearing a single time and over 1.5% taken by the ten largest. The sample originates from a study of OX40 agonist ivuxolimab in advanced cancers. Source: CD4+ or CD8+ T cells sorted from blood, taken in a trial of the OX40 agonist ivuxolimab. The TCR comes from an adult with an advanced solid tumor such as melanoma, head and neck, liver or kidney cancer.

CDR3 DNA: TGTGCCAGCAGGCCGGGACAGAGCACAGATACGCAGTATTTT. Translated, it gives CASRPGQSTDTQYF. J is TRBJ2-3 and V is TRBV6-5; the match to TRBD1 covers 7 bases. Germline V lookup: CDR1 MNHEY, CDR2 SVGAGI. This CDR3 has 14 amino acids. With 6 bases clipped from V and 0 bases from J, the junction kept 3 bases outside the gene matches.